A single sample gave rise to the 27 T cell receptor beta chains below, sequenced in a study of blood T cell repertoires in COVID-19 (dated by TCRdb to 2018 to 2021). Libraries came from the immunoSEQ multiplex PCR assay. The immuneACCESS repertoire file appears here via TCRdb, limited to in-frame rearrangements. These files lack a portion of the clones; in checked studies, under half of the deficit traces to unresolved V genes, and the cause of the others is not known. The sample data list under 250,000 clones, and approximately 80% of these were observed just once. The ten largest make up around 9.5% of the sample. The sequencing input was peripheral blood. Receptors were obtained from a middle-aged man with active or convalescent COVID-19.

V usage is TRBV11-2 and J usage is TRBJ2-2; TRBD2 agrees at 10 bases. V gave up 3 bases and J gave up 8 bases; unmatched junction bases: 6. In germline, CDR1 is SGHAT, CDR2 FQNNGV. This CDR3 comprises 15 residues. The CDR3 region has the DNA TGTGCCAGCAGCTTCCTAGCGGGGGACCGAGGGGAGCTGTTTTTT. It yields the protein CASSFLAGDRGELFF. The full variable domain, in which reference TRBV11-2 and TRBJ2-2 provide the parts outside the CDR3, is EAGVAQSPRYKIIEKRQSVAFWCNPISGHATLYWYQQILGQGPKLLIQFQNNGVVDDSQLPKDRFSAERLKGVDSTLKIQPAKLEDSAVYLCASSFLAGDRGELFFGEGSRLTVL.

V gene TRBV28 combines with J gene TRBJ2-1; 7 positions match TRBD1. The germline V gene encodes CDR1 MDHEN and CDR2 SYDVKM. This CDR3 is built from 16 residues. J gave up 3 bases and V 6 bases, and 11 bases lay outside the gene matches. CDR3 region: CASSRPGQFFYNEQFF. CDR3 coding DNA: TGTGCCAGCAGCCGCCCGGGACAGTTCTTCTACAATGAGCAGTTCTTC.

This chain uses TRBV7-8 with TRBJ1-5; D remains ambiguous. The CDR3 runs to 16 residues. Germline CDR1 and CDR2: SGHVS and FQNEAQ. Trimming removed 5 bases from V and 6 bases from J, with 20 bases in between. The CDR3 reads CASSPLGSTNIQPQHF. The CDR3 DNA is TGTGCCAGCAGCCCCCTCGGGAGTACAAACATTCAGCCCCAGCATTTT.

The rearrangement uses TRBV10-3 and TRBJ1-1; weak D call: TRBD1 (6 bases). This CDR3 has 15 residues. CDR1 is ENHRY and CDR2 is SYGVKD in the germline V gene. V lost 6 bases, J lost 0 bases, and 14 bases lay in between. The CDR3 loop is CAIRKGEMMNTEAFF. The DNA of the CDR3 is TGTGCCATCAGGAAGGGGGAAATGATGAACACTGAAGCTTTCTTT.

The chain employs TRBV4-2 and TRBJ2-4; TRBD2 matches at 10 bases. CDR1 and CDR2 (germline): LGHNA, YNFKEQ. The ends lost 0 bases at V and 3 bases at J; junction bases unmatched: 5. This CDR3 has 17 residues. CDR3 loop: CASSQESGGAFKNIQYF. The CDR3 DNA reads TGTGCCAGCAGCCAAGAAAGCGGGGGGGCCTTCAAAAACATTCAGTACTTC.

The rearrangement links TRBV7-2 to TRBJ2-7; D call uncertain. Trimming shortened V by 5 bases and J by 0 bases, and 11 bases separated the two germline ends. CDR1 is SGHTA, CDR2 FQGNSA, per germline. The CDR3 is 14 residues long. CDR3 in DNA: TGTGCCAGCAGCCCCGCTTGGAGCTCCTACGAGCAGTACTTC. It translates to CASSPAWSSYEQYF.

This rearrangement joins TRBV6-1 to TRBJ1-2, with D possibly being TRBD1 (5 bases). V lost 6 bases and J lost 0, with 8 bases in between. The CDR3 extends over 13 amino acids. Germline V lookup: CDR1 MNHNS, CDR2 SASEGT. The CDR3 spells CASRAGSNYGYTF. The CDR3 coding sequence is TGTGCCAGCAGGGCAGGGTCTAACTATGGCTACACCTTC.

The chain carries TRBV28 and TRBJ1-5, with TRBD1 matching 8 bases. Looked up from germline, CDR1 is MDHEN and CDR2 is SYDVKM. Trimming removed 5 bases from V and 0 bases from J; junction bases left unmatched: 27. The CDR3 spans 23 residues. DNA for the CDR3: TGTGCCAGCAGTCCCGCCACCGGGACAGGCTCCCAATGGACAAGATTTAGCAATCAGCCCCAGCATTTT. Translating gives CASSPATGTGSQWTRFSNQPQHF.

This rearrangement joins TRBV15 to TRBJ1-1; D perhaps matches TRBD1 (5 bases). The CDR3 spans 16 residues. Germline loops: CDR1 LNHNV, CDR2 YYDKDF (reference sequence). V lost 3 bases, J lost 10 bases, and 24 bases lay in between. CDR3 amino acids: CATSSNPGRPMIGAFF. CDR3 sequence (DNA): TGTGCCACCAGCAGTAACCCAGGGAGGCCCATGATAGGAGCTTTCTTT.

The chain combines TRBV10-3 with TRBJ1-5; D might be TRBD1 (5 bases). The V gene lost 2 bases and the J gene lost 4 bases, with 18 bases spanning the gap. CDR3 length: 17 amino acids. The germline CDR1 and CDR2 sequences are ENHRY and SYGVKD. CDR3: CAISEGAASLSNQPQHF. In DNA, the CDR3 is TGTGCCATCAGTGAGGGGGCAGCTAGTCTTTCAAATCAGCCCCAGCATTTT.

The gene calls are TRBV28 and TRBJ2-7; 9 nucleotides match TRBD1. V lost 3 bases to trimming and J lost 2 bases; unmatched junction nucleotides: 8. The length of the CDR3 is 16 residues. Looked up from germline, CDR1 is MDHEN and CDR2 is SYDVKM. The CDR3 region has the DNA TGTGCCAGCAGTTTGCTAGGGGGACAGGGAACCTACGAGCAGTACTTC. This sequence encodes CASSLLGGQGTYEQYF.

The CDR3 protein is CASSLGFRGADTQYF. The CDR3 bases are TGCGCCAGCAGCTTGGGCTTCAGGGGGGCAGATACGCAGTATTTT. The chain joins TRBV5-1 to TRBJ2-3; D perhaps matches TRBD1 (7 bases). Trimming removed 0 bases from V and 4 bases from J, with 12 bases in between. Germline V gene sequence: CDR1 SGHRS, CDR2 YFSETQ. The CDR3 spans 15 residues. The full variable domain, in which reference TRBV5-1 and TRBJ2-3 provide the parts outside the CDR3, is KAGVTQTPRYLIKTRGQQVTLSCSPISGHRSVSWYQQTPGQGLQFLFEYFSETQRNKGNFPGRFSGRQFSNSRSEMNVSTLELGDSALYLCASSLGFRGADTQYFGPGTRLTVL.

The genes are TRBV5-1 and TRBJ2-5, with 8 bases lining up with TRBD1. This CDR3 has 14 residues. Germline-derived CDR1 and CDR2 are SGHRS and YFSETQ. Trimming at V came to 4 bases and at J to 5 bases, leaving 7 bases not matched to a gene. Written as DNA, the CDR3 is TGCGCCAGCAGCCCACAGGGGGATTGGGAGACCCAGTACTTC. This translates into CASSPQGDWETQYF.

V usage is TRBV7-2 and J usage is TRBJ1-5; D is possibly TRBD1 (6 bases). The CDR3 covers 14 residues. The germline CDR1 and CDR2 sequences are SGHTA and FQGNSA. V dropped 5 bases and J dropped 7 bases, with 15 bases sitting between them. CDR3 DNA sequence: TGTGCCAGCAGCCTAGGGGCAGGGGCCCAGCCCCAGCATTTT. Its translation is CASSLGAGAQPQHF.

The chain recombines TRBV4-3 with TRBJ2-1, with a possible D match to TRBD2 (6 bases). This CDR3 comprises 13 residues. CDR1 is LGHNA and CDR2 is YSLEER in the germline V gene. The germline V and J ends were trimmed by 1 base and 8 bases, with 9 bases remaining between them. CDR3 amino acids: CASSQGRDDEQFF. In DNA form, the CDR3 reads TGCGCCAGCAGCCAAGGGAGGGACGATGAGCAGTTCTTC.

In regard to this clone: At the DNA level, this CDR3 is encoded by other sequences in the same sample as well. The chain is built from TRBV28 and TRBJ2-2; possible D gene TRBD2, 5 bases. The V gene's germline CDR1 is MDHEN and CDR2 SYDVKM. V lost 3 bases and J lost 5, with 7 bases in between. The CDR3 totals 13 residues. The CDR3 DNA follows: TGTGCCAGCAGTTTCCGAGGGACCGGGGAGCTGTTTTTT. Residues: CASSFRGTGELFF.

The chain links TRBV7-7 to TRBJ2-1; 7 bases agree with TRBD2. CDR3 length equals 16 residues. J gave up 9 bases and V 5 bases, and 16 bases lay outside the gene matches. The germline CDR1 and CDR2 sequences are SSHAT and FNYEAQ (reference sequence). The CDR3 is CASSPRWAGDFGEQFF. The CDR3 region has the DNA TGTGCCAGCAGCCCGCGTTGGGCGGGAGATTTTGGTGAGCAGTTCTTC.

V is TRBV5-1 and J is TRBJ1-2; TRBD1 agrees at 7 bases. Germline V lookup: CDR1 SGHRS, CDR2 YFSETQ. The CDR3 extends over 15 amino acids. V lost 4 bases, J lost 4 bases, and 10 bases stayed unmatched. The CDR3 bases are TGCGCCAGCAGCCAGGAGGGGGCCTCATCCTATGGCTACACCTTC. Encoded protein: CASSQEGASSYGYTF.

J is TRBJ1-1 and V is TRBV4-1, with D tentatively TRBD1 (5 bases). V lost 4 bases, J lost 8 bases, and 17 bases lay in between. CDR1 MGHRA and CDR2 YSYEKL come from the germline V gene. This CDR3 spans 14 amino acids. CDR3 DNA sequence: TGCGCCAGCAGCCCCTCCGCGGGGCGGATAGAAGCTTTCTTT. It is translated as CASSPSAGRIEAFF.

This chain joins TRBV5-4 and TRBJ2-1, with 8 nucleotides matching TRBD2. Trimming cost V 4 bases and J 0 bases; bases outside gene matches: 6. Germline V gene lookup returns CDR1 SGHNT and CDR2 YYREEE (reference sequence). This CDR3 spans 16 amino acids. In DNA form, the CDR3 reads TGTGCCAGCAGCCCGAACAGCGGGAGCTCCTACAATGAGCAGTTCTTC. Translation gives CASSPNSGSSYNEQFF.

This clone was seen a single time. The chain recombines TRBV5-4 with TRBJ2-2; TRBD2 matches at 14 bases. Germline V gene data show CDR1 as SGHNT and CDR2 as YYREEE (reference sequence). With 4 bases clipped from V and 3 bases from J, the junction kept 5 bases outside the gene matches. This CDR3 region has 17 residues. The CDR3 coding sequence is TGTGCCAGCAGCCGGGGACTAGCGGGAGTAGACACCGGGGAGCTGTTTTTT. It specifies CASSRGLAGVDTGELFF.

This clone has only one observation. Other DNA sequences in this specimen translate into the identical CDR3. V gene TRBV6-6 combines with J gene TRBJ2-7; the match to TRBD2 covers 12 bases. The CDR3 sequence is 14 residues long. The V and J ends lost 6 bases and 3 bases, in that order; junction bases with no gene match: 3. CDR1 and CDR2 (germline): MNHNY, SVGAGI (reference sequence). In DNA, the CDR3 is TGTGCCAGCAGCCTGACTAGCGGGAGCTACGAGCAGTACTTC. This gives the protein CASSLTSGSYEQYF.

Comment on this clone: Other DNA variants within this sample encode the same CDR3. This chain connects TRBV19 to TRBJ2-1, with D tentatively TRBD1 (6 bases). With 3 bases removed from V and 4 bases from J, the gap between germline ends came to 10 bases. CDR1 and CDR2 from the germline V gene are LNHDA and SQIVND (reference sequence). There are 14 residues in the CDR3. The DNA for the CDR3 is TGTGCCAGTAGTATCAGGGGACCATACAATGAGCAGTTCTTC. Translation gives CASSIRGPYNEQFF.

This clone showed up just once. The rearrangement links TRBV2 to TRBJ2-7; the D gene is possibly TRBD1 (5 bases). The CDR3 extends over 13 amino acids. CDR1 and CDR2 from the germline V gene are SNHLY and FYNNEI. Trimming cost V 2 bases and J 6 bases, with 11 bases left between them. CDR3 sequence reads: CASSELGEVEQYF. The CDR3 DNA is TGTGCCAGCAGTGAATTAGGGGAAGTCGAGCAGTACTTC.

The rearrangement links TRBV18 to TRBJ2-1, with no clear D. The CDR3 sequence is 16 residues long. The germline V gene has CDR1 KGHSH and CDR2 LQKENI. Trimming cost V 1 base and J 9 bases, with 19 bases left between them. CDR3 DNA sequence: TGTGCCAGCTCACCACTGGGTTCAGACTGGCAGCGTGAGCAGTTCTTC. It specifies CASSPLGSDWQREQFF.

The V gene is TRBV4-3, the J gene TRBJ2-7; perhaps TRBD1 as D (5 bases). This CDR3 spans 14 amino acids. V was cut by 0 bases and J by 0 bases, with 6 bases left in between. CDR1 is LGHNA and CDR2 is YSLEER in the germline V gene. CDR3 sequence (DNA): TGCGCCAGCAGCCAAGACAGGGTCTCCTACGAGCAGTACTTC. It codes for CASSQDRVSYEQYF.

CDR3 region: CASSLRGDTQYF. DNA for the CDR3: TGTGCCAGCAGTCTCCGGGGAGATACGCAGTATTTT. The rearrangement joins TRBV27 to TRBJ2-3, with a tentative D call TRBD2 (5 bases). The CDR3 spans 12 residues. The germline gives CDR1 MNHEY, CDR2 SMNVEV (reference sequence). Trimming removed 5 bases at V and 5 bases at J, with 8 bases between.